The rows below give T cell receptor beta chains drawn from one sample of a study of human T cells and chemical hapten exposure. TCRdb re-derived calls from the RACE reads in MiXCR, one entry per CDR3 protein. The sample carries some 90,000 distinct CDR3 sequences, approximately 9.7% recorded once. The specimen sequenced was whole blood. The source of these receptors is a female donor in good health. Some clones in this sample may be carry-over from other donors' samples. Both conserved end residues are part of each CDR3. A D gene is named only where the DNA matches it firmly. Size is stated for part of the rows, as once, few or many counts, or as a class when the clone is expanded.

>TRBV12-3/TRBV12-4|NA|NA|TRBJ1-4
CVSSPLGTNEKLFF
TGTGTCAGCAGTCCCCTAGGAACTAATGAAAAACTGTTTTTT
>TRBV2|few|NA|TRBJ1-6
CASSEGGPNSPLHF
TGTGCCAGCAGTGAAGGAGGACCTAATTCACCCCTCCACTTT
>TRBV27|many|NA|TRBJ2-5
CASSMEEGGETQYF
TGTGCCAGCAGTATGGAGGAGGGTGGGGAGACCCAGTACTTC
>TRBV9|NA|TRBD1|TRBJ1-5
CASSPTGDQPQHF
TGTGCCAGCAGCCCGACAGGGGATCAGCCCCAGCATTTT
>TRBV3-1|NA|NA|TRBJ2-3
CASSHRSTDTQYF
TGTGCCAGCAGCCACCGAAGCACAGATACGCAGTATTTT
>TRBV11-2|many|NA|TRBJ2-1
CASSFLYNEQFF
TGTGCCAGCAGCTTTCTATACAATGAGCAGTTCTTC
>TRBV28|NA|NA|TRBJ2-7
CASSQDGGVQAYEQYF
TGTGCCAGCAGTCAGGACGGGGGTGTACAGGCCTACGAGCAGTACTTC
>TRBV5-1|few|TRBD1|TRBJ1-2
CASSSTGKLGGYGYTF
TGCGCCAGCAGCTCGACAGGGAAACTCGGTGGCTATGGCTACACCTTC
>TRBV3-1|NA|NA|TRBJ2-2
CASSQEGNTGELFF
TGTGCCAGCAGCCAAGAGGGAAACACCGGGGAGCTGTTTTTT
>TRBV14|few|NA|TRBJ1-3
CASSQPGLKSSGNTIYF
TGTGCCAGCAGCCAGCCGGGACTTAAGAGCTCTGGAAACACCATATATTTT
>TRBV11-1|many|NA|TRBJ2-7
CASSLDRNYEQYF
TGTGCCAGCAGCCTCGACAGGAACTACGAGCAGTACTTC
>TRBV7-2|once|NA|TRBJ2-7
CASSLFGTLPNEQYF
TGTGCCAGCAGCTTATTTGGGACACTACCTAATGAGCAGTACTTC
>TRBV7-9|NA|NA|TRBJ2-2
CASSRPGDTGELFF
TGTGCCAGCAGCCGGCCCGGGGACACCGGGGAGCTGTTTTTT
>TRBV12-3/TRBV12-4|many|TRBD2|TRBJ2-7
CASSSLAAYEQYF
TGTGCCAGCAGTTCACTAGCGGCCTACGAGCAGTACTTC
>TRBV5-5|NA|NA|TRBJ2-3
CASSLFLQRQTLDTQYF
TGTGCCAGCAGCTTGTTCCTACAGAGGCAGACCCTAGATACGCAGTATTTT
>TRBV6-5|many|TRBD1|TRBJ2-7
CASSVGTGTYEQYF
TGTGCCAGCAGTGTGGGGACAGGGACTTACGAGCAGTACTTC